One sample yielded the 9 T cell receptor beta chains listed below, sequenced in a study of OX40 agonist ivuxolimab in advanced cancers. Generated by immunoSEQ multiplex PCR, the TCRdb table keeps only in-frame clones and is missing some. Of about 64,000 clones in the sample, approximately 85% were seen once. Here the sequenced sample was CD4+ or CD8+ T cells sorted from blood, taken in a trial of the OX40 agonist ivuxolimab. The receptors shown here come from an adult with an advanced solid tumor such as melanoma, head and neck, liver or kidney cancer.

The DNA for the CDR3 is TGTGCCTGGAGTGTATACTTTGGGGGATCGGATAATTCACCCCTCCACTTT. This gives the protein CAWSVYFGGSDNSPLHF. The J gene is TRBJ1-6, the V gene TRBV30, with D possibly matching TRBD1 (5 bases). The ends were cut back, 0 bases at V and 5 bases at J, with 17 bases in the middle. Germline CDR1 and CDR2: GTSNPN and SVGIG (reference sequence). The length of the CDR3 is 17 residues.

This chain links TRBV5-1 with TRBJ1-1, with no clear D. V was cut by 4 bases and J by 8 bases, with 15 bases left in between. The CDR3 covers 13 residues. In germline, CDR1 is SGHRS, CDR2 YFSETQ. CDR3: CASSPRFVHEAFF. DNA for the CDR3: TGCGCCAGCAGCCCCCGTTTCGTTCACGAAGCTTTCTTT.

This sequence joins TRBV2 and TRBJ2-1, with a weak D call TRBD2 (7 bases). Germline-derived CDR1 and CDR2 are SNHLY and FYNNEI. The CDR3 extends over 13 amino acids. Trimming took 3 bases from V and 8 from J, leaving 11 bases between them. CDR3 loop: CASSEGGRDEQFF. The CDR3 region has the DNA TGTGCCAGCAGTGAGGGGGGGCGCGATGAGCAGTTCTTC.

The V gene is TRBV10-3, the J gene TRBJ2-7; D is ambiguous. The V end was cut by 0 bases, the J end by 4 bases, with 10 bases between. The CDR3 consists of 14 residues. The germline CDR1 and CDR2 sequences are ENHRY and SYGVKD. The CDR3 sequence is CAISESGPIYEQYF. In nucleotides, the CDR3 is TGTGCCATCAGTGAGTCCGGGCCCATATACGAGCAGTACTTC.

The chain has TRBV5-1 and TRBJ1-1; D remains unclear. The CDR3 has 15 residues. Deletions cut 6 bases from V and 4 bases from J, with 19 bases between. Per germline, CDR1 SGHRS and CDR2 YFSETQ. The CDR3 coding sequence is TGCGCCAGCACCCCGGCCGAGGGAGGCGTCACTGAAGCTTTCTTT. This encodes CASTPAEGGVTEAFF.

The rearrangement uses TRBV4-1 and TRBJ2-1; weak D call: TRBD2 (6 bases). Germline V gives CDR1 MGHRA, CDR2 YSYEKL. The CDR3 is 17 amino acids. The germline V and J ends were trimmed by 4 bases and 4 bases, with 20 bases remaining between them. CDR3 bases: TGCGCCAGCAGCCCTGGCCTCCTAGCGAAACTTTACAATGAGCAGTTCTTC. Translation gives CASSPGLLAKLYNEQFF.

V usage is TRBV2 and J usage is TRBJ1-1; tentative D call: TRBD1 (6 bases). CDR1 is SNHLY and CDR2 is FYNNEI in the germline V gene. The CDR3 sequence is 15 residues long. Trimming stripped 6 bases from V and 1 base from J, with 15 bases between. The CDR3 loop is CASRLGDNQNTEAFF. Here the CDR3 DNA reads TGTGCCAGCAGGTTGGGGGACAACCAGAACACTGAAGCTTTCTTT. Filled out from reference TRBV2 and TRBJ1-1, the complete variable domain reads EPEVTQTPSHQVTQMGQEVILRCVPISNHLYFYWYRQILGQKVEFLVSFYNNEISEKSEIFDDQFSVERPDGSNFTLKIRSTKLEDSAMYFCASRLGDNQNTEAFFGQGTRLTVV.

This chain uses TRBV4-2 with TRBJ2-2, with 16 bases matching TRBD2. This CDR3 has 17 residues. Germline CDR1 and CDR2: LGHNA and YNFKEQ. The V and J ends lost 3 bases and 7 bases, in that order; junction bases with no gene match: 5. The chain's CDR3 is CASSQGLAGGPLGELFF. The CDR3, as DNA: TGTGCCAGCAGCCAGGGACTAGCGGGAGGGCCTCTCGGGGAGCTGTTTTTT.

This clone was counted once. The genes are TRBV7-9 and TRBJ1-4; no clear D gene. The length of the CDR3 is 15 residues. The germline V gene has CDR1 SEHNR and CDR2 FQNEAQ (reference sequence). The germline V and J ends were trimmed by 5 bases and 8 bases, with 18 bases remaining between them. The CDR3, as DNA: TGTGCCAGCAGCCCAAGGACCCGGATGAAGGAAAAACTGTTTTTT. Protein: CASSPRTRMKEKLFF. Full variable domain (remainder filled in from reference TRBV7-9 and TRBJ1-4): DTGVSQNPRHKITKRGQNVTFRCDPISEHNRLYWYRQTLGQGPEFLTYFQNEAQLEKSRLLSDRFSAERPKGSFSTLEIQRTEQGDSAMYLCASSPRTRMKEKLFFGSGTQLSVL.